The 21 T cell receptor delta chains below all came from one sample that was sequenced in a study of gamma-delta chains in newborns, infants, children. TCRdb re-called the reads using CATT. The sample records 5,500 to 7,500 delta-chain clones, 2.1% being singletons. The sequenced sample consisted of blood. Receptor source: a child who was a newborn, infant or young child, either healthy, febrile or measles-vaccinated (not recorded which).

This clone was picked up a small number of times. This may arise from a read error, as a much more abundant clone is one base away. Other nucleotide sequences in the sample specify the same CDR3. The genes are TRDV2 and TRDJ3; 11 bases line up with TRDD3. There are 22 residues in the CDR3. V dropped 0 bases and J dropped 0; count of bases not matched to a gene: 12. The germline CDR1 and CDR2 sequences are GEAIGNYY and EKD. In DNA, the CDR3 is TGTGCCTGTGACACCGTGCTGAGTACTGGGGGATATCCCTCCTGGGACACCCGACAGATGTTTTTC. Encoded protein: CACDTVLSTGGYPSWDTRQMFF.

This clone is medium-sized (0.01 to 0.1%) by share. Other DNA sequences within the sample encode an identical CDR3. The chain links TRDV2 to TRDJ3; TRDD3 matches at 8 bases. The V gene's germline CDR1 is GEAIGNYY and CDR2 EKD. The CDR3 contains 18 residues. V was clipped by 0 bases and J by 5 bases; unmatched bases: 8. The CDR3 here is CACDTVGDGTRDTRQMFF. Written as DNA, the CDR3 is TGTGCCTGTGACACCGTGGGGGATGGGACCCGGGACACCCGACAGATGTTTTTC.

This clone turned up a few times. A single base separates this from a much larger clone, so it may be a read error. Other DNA sequences in the same sample also yield this CDR3. The chain uses TRDV2 and TRDJ2, with 12 bases identical to TRDD3. This CDR3 is built from 17 residues. Germline assignment: CDR1 GEAIGNYY and CDR2 EKD. The CDR3 sequence: CACDDVLGDTLTAQLFF. The CDR3 nucleotides are TGTGCCTGTGACGACGTACTGGGGGATACTTTGACCGCACAACTCTTCTTT.

On this clone itself: This may be a read error: a much more frequent sequence differs by one nucleotide. This chain joins TRDV2 and TRDJ3, with 11 nucleotides matching TRDD3. The CDR3 has 19 amino acids. Trimming took 3 bases from V and 0 from J; bases not matched to a gene: 6. Germline lookup yields CDR1 GEAIGNYY and CDR2 EKD. The CDR3 reads CACDWGIRDISWDTRQMFF. In DNA form, the CDR3 reads TGTGCCTGTGACTGGGGGATACGCGATATCTCCTGGGACACCCGACAGATGTTTTTC.

Regarding this clone: A read error is possible here, since a much larger clone lies one base away. The same CDR3 can be traced to other DNA sequences in this sample. This sequence joins TRDV1 and TRDJ2; 13 nucleotides match TRDD3. The CDR3 spans 21 residues. Trimming at V came to 2 bases and at J to 8 bases, leaving 20 bases not matched to a gene. The V gene's germline CDR1 is TSWWSYY and CDR2 QGS. The CDR3 nucleotides read TGTGCTCTTGGGGAAAAAGTCCCTCCCTTTGGACTGGGGGATACGACGGCACAACTCTTCTTT. It is translated as CALGEKVPPFGLGDTTAQLFF.

To note about this clone: Translating this DNA gives a protein that differs at residue 10 from the TCRdb one, which belongs to a much larger clone; a read error is likely, and the protein shown is this translation. The V call is TRDV2, the J call TRDJ3; perhaps D is TRDD2 or TRDD3 (5 bases each). Germline loops: CDR1 GEAIGNYY, CDR2 EKD. This CDR3 has 17 residues. The V gene lost 1 base and the J gene lost 5 bases, with 14 bases spanning the gap. This chain's CDR3 is CACDTTGTSRDTRQMFF. In DNA, the CDR3 is TGTGCCTGTGACACGACTGGTACTTCCCGGGACACCCGACAGATGTTTTTC.

Turning to this clone: The protein recorded in TCRdb matches a much larger clone and deviates from this DNA's translation at residue 12, suggesting a read error; the protein here is obtained by translating the DNA. The rearrangement links TRDV2 to TRDJ2, with D possibly being TRDD3 (6 bases). The CDR3 loop spans 16 amino acids. Germline V CDR1 and CDR2: GEAIGNYY, EKD. CDR3 sequence (DNA): TGTGCCTGTGACACCTTGGGGGGCCGTTTGACATCACAACTCTTCTTT. It encodes CACDTLGGRLTSQLFF.

As concerns this clone: A read error may be the cause here, since a much bigger clone is one base away. Distinct nucleotide sequences in the sample also encode this CDR3. The chain links TRDV2 to TRDJ1, with 10 nucleotides matching TRDD3. CDR3 size: 17 residues. CDR1 and CDR2 from the germline V gene are GEAIGNYY and EKD. CDR3 sequence (DNA): TGTGCTCGCTCTATTCCTATTCCGGGGGATACGTCCGATAAACTCATCTTT. It is translated as CARSIPIPGDTSDKLIF.

Of note for this clone: Given a much more abundant clone one base away, this may be a read error. This chain uses TRDV2 with TRDJ3; 11 bases fit TRDD3. CDR1 GEAIGNYY and CDR2 EKD come from the germline V gene. The CDR3 has 20 amino acids. CDR3 bases: TGTGCCTGTGGCACCGTACTGGGGGATAAGTCGAACTGGGACACCCGACAGATGTTTTTC. Its translation is CACGTVLGDKSNWDTRQMFF.

As to this clone: TCRdb's protein, taken from a much larger clone, differs from this DNA's translation at residue 4, likely owing to a read error; the protein displayed comes from the DNA. The rearrangement links TRDV2 to TRDJ1, with 12 bases that match TRDD3. Germline CDR1 GEAIGNYY, CDR2 EKD. Trimming removed 6 bases from V and 0 bases from J; junction bases left unmatched: 13. CDR3 length: 18 amino acids. The CDR3: CACNNVLGDTRNTDKLIF. CDR3 coding DNA: TGTGCCTGTAACAATGTACTGGGGGATACCAGGAACACCGATAAACTCATCTTT.

This clone is medium-sized by share. The sample carries other DNA sequences with the same CDR3. The gene calls are TRDV1 and TRDJ2; 8 bases align to TRDD3. Germline assignment: CDR1 TSWWSYY and CDR2 QGS. Germline trimming cut 0 bases from V and 4 bases from J; bases unmatched to any gene: 16. This CDR3 spans 20 amino acids. CDR3 DNA sequence: TGTGCTCTTGGGGAACTAGTTCCTTCCGTCTGGGGATACTCGACAGCACAACTCTTCTTT. Protein product: CALGELVPSVWGYSTAQLFF.

This clone has just a few counts. TCRdb shows a much larger clone's protein in place of this DNA's translation, and the two differ at residue 9, likely through a read error; the protein shown is translated from the DNA. The chain has TRDV2 and TRDJ3; 8 bases match TRDD3. This CDR3 comprises 19 residues. CDR1 is GEAIGNYY, CDR2 EKD, per germline. V dropped 3 bases and J dropped 2; count of bases not matched to a gene: 11. Written as DNA, the CDR3 is TGTGCCTGTGACCCCATACTGGGGGGTAACCCCTGGGACACCCGACAGATGTTTTTC. It encodes CACDPILGGNPWDTRQMFF.

Notes on this clone: The protein given by TCRdb reflects a much larger clone and differs at residue 6 from this DNA's translation, likely from a read error; the protein shown is the DNA's translation. Additional DNA sequences in this sample encode the identical CDR3. The rearrangement links TRDV2 to TRDJ3; 11 bases line up with TRDD3. CDR3 length: 18 amino acids. The V and J ends lost 0 bases and 1 base, in that order; junction bases with no gene match: 1. Germline V lookup: CDR1 GEAIGNYY, CDR2 EKD. CDR3 bases: TGTGCCTGTGACACCTTGGGGGATACGTCCTGGGACACCCGACAGATGTTTTTC. As protein: CACDTLGDTSWDTRQMFF.

This clone was recorded a few times. An end of the junction does not agree with germline; a read error may underlie this. The chain carries TRDV2 and TRDJ3; possibly TRDD2 or TRDD3 for D (5 bases each). The CDR3 is made up of 16 amino acids. Per germline, CDR1 GEAIGNYY and CDR2 EKD. The CDR3 reads CACGTVGSWDTRQMFF. CDR3 sequence (DNA): TGTGCCTGTGGCACCGTGGGTTCCTGGGACACCCGACAGATGTTCTTC.

This clone was recorded a few times. This sequence is one base from a far larger clone and is likely a read error. The same CDR3 arises from other DNA sequences in this sample as well. The J gene is TRDJ1, the V gene TRDV2; 7 bases match TRDD3. CDR1 and CDR2 from the germline V gene are GEAIGNYY and EKD. V dropped 7 bases and J dropped 2; count of bases not matched to a gene: 27. The CDR3 is 20 residues long. The CDR3 here is CACDSVAVLPGGWRTDKLIF. CDR3 bases: TGTGCCTGCGACTCCGTGGCTGTGCTACCCGGGGGATGGAGGACCGATAAACTCATCTTT.

This clone has just a few counts. The mismatch at residue 13 between this DNA's translation and the TCRdb protein of a much larger clone likely reflects a read error; the protein shown is translated from the DNA. This rearrangement joins TRDV2 to TRDJ3; D is perhaps TRDD3 (5 bases). In germline, CDR1 is GEAIGNYY, CDR2 EKD. This CDR3 spans 16 amino acids. CDR3 protein: CACDALSSWDTRRMFF. CDR3 coding DNA: TGTGCCTGTGACGCGCTGAGCTCCTGGGACACCCGACGGATGTTTTTC.

With respect to this clone: This likely stems from a read error, as it lies one base from a far larger clone. Other DNA sequences in the same sample also yield this CDR3. The V and J genes are TRDV2 and TRDJ1, with TRDD3 matching over 12 bases. This CDR3 is 18 amino acids long. Germline loops: CDR1 GEAIGNYY, CDR2 EKD. The CDR3 region is CACDNVLGDTRNTDKLIF. The CDR3, as DNA: TGTGCCTGTGACAATGTACTGGGGGATACCAGGAACACTGATAAACTCATCTTT.

Judged by abundance, this clone is medium-sized. This may arise from a read error, as a much more abundant clone is one base away. Other DNA sequences in this sample translate to the same CDR3. The chain carries TRDV2 and TRDJ3; no definite D call. This CDR3 has 13 amino acids. Germline V gene data show CDR1 as GEAIGNYY and CDR2 as EKD. V dropped 4 bases and J dropped 2 bases, with 2 bases sitting between them. The CDR3 spells CACDTWDTRQMFF. The CDR3 nucleotides read TGTGCCTGTGATACCTGGGACACCCGACAGATGTTTTTC.

This clone was detected only a few times. The translation of this DNA and the TCRdb protein of a much larger clone differ at residue 10, probably owing to a read error; the protein shown here is translated from the DNA. This chain uses TRDV2 with TRDJ3; 8 positions match TRDD3. The CDR3 runs to 17 residues. CDR1 and CDR2 (germline): GEAIGNYY, EKD. The J segment lost 5 bases and the V segment lost 3 bases, leaving 8 bases of the junction unmatched. CDR3 residues: CACDPLGARRDTRQMFF. DNA for the CDR3: TGTGCCTGTGACCCACTGGGGGCTCGCCGGGACACCCGACAGATGTTTTTC.

This clone is medium-sized (0.01 to 0.1%) by share. Other DNA sequences in this sample translate to the same CDR3. The rearrangement links TRDV2 to TRDJ3, with 7 bases matching TRDD3. The CDR3 spans 18 residues. V shed 2 bases, J shed 0 bases, and the junction held 6 bases outside the gene matches. In germline, CDR1 is GEAIGNYY, CDR2 EKD. CDR3 residues: CACDSTGAISWDTRQMFF. CDR3 DNA: TGTGCCTGTGACAGTACTGGGGCCATCTCCTGGGACACCCGACAGATGTTTTTC.

To note about this clone: A read error may account for a junction end that differs from germline. The CDR3 region has the DNA TGTGCCTGTGACACCGTGGGGGAGGGCTCCCGGGACACCCGACAGATGTTTTTC. It specifies CACDTVGEGSRDTRQMFF. The chain uses TRDV2 and TRDJ3, with 7 bases fitting TRDD3. The CDR3 loop spans 18 amino acids. Germline CDR1 reads GEAIGNYY; CDR2 reads EKD.